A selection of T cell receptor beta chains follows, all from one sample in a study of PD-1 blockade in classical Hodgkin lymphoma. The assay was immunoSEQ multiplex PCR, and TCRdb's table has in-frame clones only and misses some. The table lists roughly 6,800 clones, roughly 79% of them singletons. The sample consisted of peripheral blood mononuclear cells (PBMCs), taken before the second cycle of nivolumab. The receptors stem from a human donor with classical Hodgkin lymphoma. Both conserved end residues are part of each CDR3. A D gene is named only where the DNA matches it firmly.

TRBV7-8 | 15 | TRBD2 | CASAGGARATGELFF
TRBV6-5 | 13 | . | CASKGRNFNEQFF
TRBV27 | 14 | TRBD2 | CASGGTSGRETQYF
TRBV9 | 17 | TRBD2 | CASSVHPSGSGADTQYF
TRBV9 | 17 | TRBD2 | CASSPRGTSGRGGELFF
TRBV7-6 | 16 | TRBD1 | CASSPRKGGQAYEQYF
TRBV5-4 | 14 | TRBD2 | CASSPEAGVYEQFF
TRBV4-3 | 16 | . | CASSQDGGGANYGYTF
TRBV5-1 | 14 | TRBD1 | CASSPGTEGEKLFF
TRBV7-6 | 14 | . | CASSIGTVQETQYF
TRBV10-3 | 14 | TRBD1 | CAISPGDRGGEQYF
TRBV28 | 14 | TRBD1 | CASSLRTGPYEQYF
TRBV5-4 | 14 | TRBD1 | CASSLDRGSGPQHF
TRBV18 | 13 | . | CASSPPPRETQYF
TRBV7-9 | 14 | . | CASSLGDNPYEQYF
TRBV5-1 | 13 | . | CASSLGWTGELFF
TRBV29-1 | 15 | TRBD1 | CSVEDPNRGGQTQYF
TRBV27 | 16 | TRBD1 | CASSSTQTGGAGIQYF
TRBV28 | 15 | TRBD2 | CASSLWDREGETQYF
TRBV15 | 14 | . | CATSRDTAGGGYTF
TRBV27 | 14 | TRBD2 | CASSLAGTQDTQYF